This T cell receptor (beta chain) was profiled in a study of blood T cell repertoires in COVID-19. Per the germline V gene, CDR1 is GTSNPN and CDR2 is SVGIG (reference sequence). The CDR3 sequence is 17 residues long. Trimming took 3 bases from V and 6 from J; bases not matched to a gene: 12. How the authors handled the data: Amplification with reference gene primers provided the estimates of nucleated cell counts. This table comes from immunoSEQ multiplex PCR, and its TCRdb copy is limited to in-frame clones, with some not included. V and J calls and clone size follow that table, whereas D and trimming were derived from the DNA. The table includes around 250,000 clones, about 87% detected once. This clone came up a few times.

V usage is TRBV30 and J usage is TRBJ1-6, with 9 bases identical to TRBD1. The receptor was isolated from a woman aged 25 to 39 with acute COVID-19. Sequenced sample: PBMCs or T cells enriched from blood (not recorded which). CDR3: CAWSPPRTGAFNSPLHF. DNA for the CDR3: TGTGCCTGGAGCCCACCTCGGACAGGGGCGTTTAATTCACCCCTCCACTTT.